The present entry profiles one T cell receptor (beta chain) with its context. This entry is derived from a study of cytomegalovirus exposure and HLA in healthy donors. 60 Vbeta and 13 Jbeta primers were used in PCR. Sequenced by immunoSEQ multiplex PCR; TCRdb stores in-frame clones only, minus some. Of some 180,000 clones in the sample, under 85% are singletons; the top ten hold approximately 5.6%. Germline lookup yields CDR1 LNHDA and CDR2 SQIVND (reference sequence). V lost 6 bases, J lost 3 bases, and 4 bases stayed unmatched. The CDR3 sequence is 13 residues long. The sequence was collected from a woman aged 18-29 years in good health and CMV-seropositive. The chain is built from TRBV19 and TRBJ2-7; 8 bases agree with TRBD1. Sequences were obtained from PBMCs. The CDR3 reads CASRGQAYYEQYF. The CDR3 coding sequence is TGTGCCAGTAGGGGACAGGCATACTACGAGCAGTACTTC.